The 16 T cell receptor beta chains below come from one sample, sequenced in a study of PD-1 blockade in classical Hodgkin lymphoma. Documented time point: cycle 4 day 1 (C4D1), after 6 weeks of nivolumab. All patients relapsed after autologous stem cell transplantation, and brentuximab vedotin exposure varied. TCRdb keeps only in-frame clones here, not all; method: immunoSEQ multiplex PCR. The sample contains some 24,000 clones, about 80% of which appear only once. Sample: peripheral blood mononuclear cells (PBMCs), taken before the fourth cycle of nivolumab. The receptors originated from a human donor with classical Hodgkin lymphoma.

The chain has TRBV9 and TRBJ2-1; D possibly corresponds to TRBD1 (5 bases). The length of the CDR3 is 15 residues. V lost 3 bases and J 8 bases, leaving 18 bases between the germline ends. Per germline, CDR1 SGDLS and CDR2 YYNGEE. CDR3 bases: TGTGCCAGCAGCGGACTTCAGGGTGGGATGGATGAGCAGTTCTTC. Its protein product is CASSGLQGGMDEQFF.

The CDR3 sequence: CASSIGAGWRLGEQYF. DNA of the CDR3: TGTGCCAGTAGTATAGGGGCAGGGTGGCGTTTGGGCGAGCAGTACTTC. The rearrangement joins TRBV19 to TRBJ2-7; the D gene is possibly TRBD1 (5 bases). The germline V gene encodes CDR1 LNHDA and CDR2 SQIVND (reference sequence). V was clipped by 1 base and J by 6 bases, with 19 bases between them. This CDR3 region has 16 residues. The entire variable domain, with the rest obtained from reference TRBV19 and TRBJ2-7, is as follows: DGGITQSPKYLFRKEGQNVTLSCEQNLNHDAMYWYRQDPGQGLRLIYYSQIVNDFQKGDIAEGYSVSREKKESFPLTVTSAQKNPTAFYLCASSIGAGWRLGEQYFGPGTRLTVT.

The J gene is TRBJ1-2, the V gene TRBV2; D gene uncertain. CDR3 length equals 14 residues. In germline, CDR1 is SNHLY, CDR2 FYNNEI. V was shortened by 0 bases and J by 8 bases, with 13 bases between the two germline ends. DNA for the CDR3: TGTGCCAGCAGTGAAGCGGTATCCGTATGGGGCTACACCTTC. It encodes CASSEAVSVWGYTF.

The genes are TRBV7-9 and TRBJ1-2; D gene uncertain. V was cut by 4 bases and J by 3 bases, with 9 bases left in between. The CDR3 totals 13 residues. Germline lookup yields CDR1 SEHNR and CDR2 FQNEAQ (reference sequence). The CDR3 is CASSSGFDYGYTF. CDR3 coding DNA: TGTGCCAGCAGCTCGGGGTTTGACTATGGCTACACCTTC.

This sequence joins TRBV28 and TRBJ2-7; 10 nucleotides align to TRBD1. This CDR3 contains 14 residues. With V trimmed by 4 bases and J by 5 bases, 5 bases remained unmatched. Germline V gives CDR1 MDHEN, CDR2 SYDVKM. The CDR3 loop is CASSSGTGDHEQYF. The DNA for the CDR3 is TGTGCCAGCAGTTCCGGGACAGGGGACCACGAGCAGTACTTC.

The chain couples TRBV15 to TRBJ1-2; D ambiguous. This CDR3 has 16 amino acids. Germline lookup yields CDR1 LNHNV and CDR2 YYDKDF (reference sequence). With 2 bases removed from V and 4 bases from J, the gap between germline ends came to 17 bases. CDR3 nucleotide sequence: TGTGCCACCAGCAGATCCAACGAGGCAGCTACCTATGGCTACACCTTC. This sequence encodes CATSRSNEAATYGYTF.

The chain links TRBV11-3 to TRBJ2-7, with 7 bases lining up with TRBD1. J was trimmed by 5 bases and V by 4 bases; bases with no gene match: 5. Germline V gene sequence: CDR1 SGHNT, CDR2 YENEEA. This CDR3 spans 13 amino acids. The CDR3: CASSSPGTDEQYF. The CDR3 nucleotides read TGTGCCAGCAGCTCCCCCGGGACAGACGAGCAGTACTTC.

The chain links TRBV29-1 to TRBJ2-3, with D perhaps TRBD1 (5 bases). The CDR3 is made up of 14 amino acids. V was clipped by 5 bases and J by 0 bases, with 12 bases between them. Germline CDR1 SQVTM, CDR2 ANQGSEA. CDR3 protein: CSVLDTASTDTQYF. DNA for the CDR3: TGCAGCGTTCTGGACACCGCTAGCACAGATACGCAGTATTTT.

This chain connects TRBV5-1 to TRBJ2-1; a possible D gene is TRBD2 (5 bases). Germline V lookup: CDR1 SGHRS, CDR2 YFSETQ. CDR3 length equals 15 residues. Trimming removed 5 bases at V and 0 bases at J, with 12 bases between. The CDR3 nucleotides are TGCGCCAGCAGTTGGACTGTAGCCTCCTACAATGAGCAGTTCTTC. It encodes CASSWTVASYNEQFF.

The chain uses TRBV15 and TRBJ2-5, with 11 bases that match TRBD2. Germline values: CDR1 LNHNV, CDR2 YYDKDF (reference sequence). The CDR3 extends over 16 amino acids. V lost 2 bases, J lost 1 base, and 3 bases stayed unmatched. The CDR3 sequence is CATSRYLAGGQETQYF. The CDR3 DNA follows: TGTGCCACCAGCAGATACCTAGCGGGGGGCCAAGAGACCCAGTACTTC.

V and J are TRBV4-3 and TRBJ2-7; 10 positions agree with TRBD2. The CDR3 is made up of 16 amino acids. Germline trimming cut 6 bases from V and 3 bases from J; bases unmatched to any gene: 11. Per the germline V gene, CDR1 is LGHNA and CDR2 is YSLEER. The CDR3 region has the DNA TGCGCCAGCAGGCAAAATGTGGCTAGCGGGAGCTACGAGCAGTACTTC. This gives the protein CASRQNVASGSYEQYF.

The CDR3 protein is CASSYSEGWYEQYF. DNA of the CDR3: TGTGCCAGCAGTTACTCAGAGGGGTGGTACGAGCAGTACTTC. The chain joins TRBV6-5 to TRBJ2-7, with D perhaps matching TRBD1 or TRBD2 (5 bases each). V was pared by 0 bases and J by 4 bases, with 10 bases between. This CDR3 has 14 amino acids. Germline V gene sequence: CDR1 MNHEY, CDR2 SVGAGI.

The chain is built from TRBV25-1 and TRBJ1-2, with D unresolved. Germline CDR1 is MGHDK and CDR2 is SYGVNS. Trimming removed 1 base from V and 5 bases from J, with 8 bases in between. This CDR3 region has 13 residues. The CDR3 loop reads CASSELYGYGYTF. The CDR3 DNA is TGTGCCAGCAGTGAATTGTATGGTTATGGCTACACCTTC.

This chain connects TRBV5-6 to TRBJ1-2; D unresolved. Germline CDR1 and CDR2: SGHDT and YYEEEE. Trimming cost V 2 bases and J 1 base, with 12 bases left between them. CDR3 length: 15 amino acids. CDR3 sequence: CASSFRTGINYGYTF. The CDR3 DNA reads as TGTGCCAGCAGCTTTAGGACGGGGATTAACTATGGCTACACCTTC.

J is TRBJ2-1 and V is TRBV10-1, with D tentatively TRBD1 or TRBD2 (6 bases each). From germline, CDR1 is WNHNN and CDR2 SYGVQD (reference sequence). V lost 0 bases and J 4 bases, leaving 19 bases between the germline ends. The length of the CDR3 is 18 residues. CDR3 in DNA: TGCGCCAGCAGTGAGTCGGTTGCTGGGGGGCGAAGGTACAATGAGCAGTTCTTC. Translated, it gives CASSESVAGGRRYNEQFF.

This chain connects TRBV5-1 to TRBJ2-5, with D hard to call. CDR3 size: 14 residues. The V end lost 1 base, the J end lost 3 bases, and 10 bases lay between the germline ends. Germline V gene data show CDR1 as SGHRS and CDR2 as YFSETQ. CDR3 sequence reads: CASSLWSRKETQYF. The DNA of the CDR3 is TGCGCCAGCAGCTTGTGGAGTAGGAAAGAGACCCAGTACTTC.